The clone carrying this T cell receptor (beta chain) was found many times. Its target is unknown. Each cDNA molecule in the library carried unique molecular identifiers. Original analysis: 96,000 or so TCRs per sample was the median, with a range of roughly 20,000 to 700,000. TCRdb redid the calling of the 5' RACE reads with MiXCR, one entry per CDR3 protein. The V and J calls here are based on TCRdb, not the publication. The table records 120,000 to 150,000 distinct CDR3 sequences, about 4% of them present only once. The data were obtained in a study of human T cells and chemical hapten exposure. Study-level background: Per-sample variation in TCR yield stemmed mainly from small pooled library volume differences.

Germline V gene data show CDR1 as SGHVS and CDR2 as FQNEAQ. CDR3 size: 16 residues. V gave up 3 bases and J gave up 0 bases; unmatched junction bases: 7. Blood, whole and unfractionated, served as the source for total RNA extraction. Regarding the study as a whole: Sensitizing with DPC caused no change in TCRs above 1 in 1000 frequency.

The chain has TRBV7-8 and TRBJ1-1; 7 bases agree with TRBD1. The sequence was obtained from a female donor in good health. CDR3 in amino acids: CASSFLTGDMNTEAFF. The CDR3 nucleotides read TGTGCCAGCAGCTTTCTAACAGGGGACATGAACACTGAAGCTTTCTTT.